The rows below give T cell receptor beta chains drawn from one sample of a study of T cell responses to AZD1222 COVID-19 vaccine. Repertoires were generated with immunoSEQ multiplex PCR, while TCRdb's copy carries only in-frame clones and drops some. The sample contains around 140,000 clones, around 90% of which appear only once. The starting material was peripheral blood, obtained on day 0 of AZD1222 vaccination. These receptors were collected from an adult in good health. CDR3s include the opening cysteine and the closing phenylalanine or tryptophan. The order of the fields is clone size, V gene, D gene, J gene, CDR3 DNA, CDR3 protein. A D gene is named only where the DNA matches it firmly. Size values are once, few and many counts, or a class for expanded clones, and some rows have none.

>-|TRBV13|-|TRBJ2-7
TGTGCCAGCAGCTTAGGCCCAAGCTCCTACGAGCAGTACTTC
CASSLGPSSYEQYF
>-|TRBV5-1|-|TRBJ1-5
TGCGCCAGCAGCTTGTCGGGGCAGCCCCAGCATTTT
CASSLSGQPQHF
>-|TRBV5-1|-|TRBJ1-5
TGCGCCAGCAGCTTGGATGGGACTGATAATCAGCCCCAGCATTTT
CASSLDGTDNQPQHF
>once|TRBV3-1/TRBV3-2|-|TRBJ1-2
TGTGCCAGCAGCCAAGATCACAGACGCTTTAACTATGGCTACACCTTC
CASSQDHRRFNYGYTF
>-|TRBV5-1|TRBD2|TRBJ2-7
TGCGCCAGCAGCTTGGAACTAGCGGGGCTCGAGGGGCAGTACTTC
CASSLELAGLEGQYF
>-|TRBV9|TRBD1|TRBJ1-2
TGTGCCAGCAGCGTAGATCCAGGGGGTGGCTACACCTTC
CASSVDPGGGYTF
>-|TRBV27|-|TRBJ2-2
TGTGCCAGCAGTTCCCTTCCTAGACGGGAGTGGAGCACCGGGGAGCTGTTTTTT
CASSSLPRREWSTGELFF
>once|TRBV18|TRBD2|TRBJ2-2
TGTGCCAGCTCACCATCTAGCGGGACCGGGGAGCTGTTTTTT
CASSPSSGTGELFF
>-|TRBV2|TRBD1|TRBJ2-2
TGTGCCAGTTCACGGGACAGCTACACCGGGGAGCTGTTTTTT
CASSRDSYTGELFF
>-|TRBV5-1|-|TRBJ2-5
TGCGCCAGCAGCGCCCACCAAGAGACCCAGTACTTC
CASSAHQETQYF
>-|TRBV9|TRBD2|TRBJ2-3
TGTGCCAGCAGCGCTAGCGGGGGATCCACAGATACGCAGTATTTT
CASSASGGSTDTQYF
>once|TRBV6-8|TRBD2|TRBJ2-2
TGTGCCAGCAAAGCGGGGGGGTTTAGTGTGGAGCTGTTTTTT
CASKAGGFSVELFF
>-|TRBV6-5|-|TRBJ2-1
TGTGCCAGCAGTTACTCGAACTCCCCCGATCGGCAGTTCTTC
CASSYSNSPDRQFF
>-|TRBV30|TRBD1|TRBJ1-1
TGTGCCTGGAGCAGGGGGGAAGCTTTCTTT
CAWSRGEAFF
>-|TRBV6-4|TRBD1|TRBJ1-4
TGTGCCAGCAGTGACCCCCTGGACAGGGTTAATGAAAAACTGTTTTTT
CASSDPLDRVNEKLFF
>-|TRBV19|TRBD1|TRBJ2-2
TGTGCCAGTAGACTGGACAGGGCCACCGGGGAGCTGTTTTTT
CASRLDRATGELFF
>once|TRBV4-1|-|TRBJ2-2
TGCGCCAGCAGCCATAGGTCCGGGGAGCTGTTTTTT
CASSHRSGELFF
>-|TRBV7-2|-|TRBJ1-5
TGTGCCAGCAGCGAGAGACCGGGTCGTCAGCCCCAGCATTTT
CASSERPGRQPQHF
>once|TRBV5-1|TRBD1|TRBJ1-2
TGCGCCAGCAGCCTAGGGACAGGGGATGGCTACACCTTC
CASSLGTGDGYTF
>-|TRBV12-5|-|TRBJ2-3
TGTGCTAGTGGTTTGGGGGGGGGCACAGATACGCAGTATTTT
CASGLGGGTDTQYF
>-|TRBV5-1|-|TRBJ2-2
TGCGCCAGCAGCTTGGAAGAAACCGGGGAGCTGTTTTTT
CASSLEETGELFF
>-|TRBV9|TRBD2|TRBJ2-1
TGTGCCAGCAGCCTATCCGGGACTAGCGGAACGAGGAAGTTCTTC
CASSLSGTSGTRKFF
>-|TRBV30|-|TRBJ1-1
TGTGCCTGGAGCTGGGATTCGAACACTGAAGCTTTCTTT
CAWSWDSNTEAFF
>-|TRBV15|TRBD1|TRBJ2-3
TGTGCCACCAGCGAGACGACAGGGGGTGGTGCAGATACGCAGTATTTT
CATSETTGGGADTQYF
>-|TRBV29-1|-|TRBJ1-2
TGCAGCGTTGTTTTGTTAATCTCCTATGGCTACACCTTC
CSVVLLISYGYTF
>-|TRBV6-5|-|TRBJ2-7
TGTGCCAGCACCACTTCTTACGCCTACGAGCAGTACTTC
CASTTSYAYEQYF
>-|TRBV28|-|TRBJ1-2
TGTGCCAGCGCGACGGATCCCAGGGGCTACACCTTC
CASATDPRGYTF
>-|TRBV15|-|TRBJ1-1
TGTGCCACCTCCACTGGGGGTCCGGCGATTGAAGCTTTCTTT
CATSTGGPAIEAFF
>-|TRBV18|-|TRBJ1-5
TGTGCCAGCTCACCAAGGTCACAAAATAGCAATCAGCCCCAGCATTTT
CASSPRSQNSNQPQHF
>-|TRBV18|-|TRBJ1-2
TGTGCCAGCTCACTAAGGCAGCCCGAGGGCGATAACTATGGCTACACCTTC
CASSLRQPEGDNYGYTF
>-|TRBV19|-|TRBJ1-1
TGTGCCAGTAGTATGAGGACTAGTACTGAAGCTTTCTTT
CASSMRTSTEAFF
>-|TRBV29-1|-|TRBJ1-2
TGCAGCGTTGGAGGGGGGGAGCGGTATGGCTACACCTTC
CSVGGGERYGYTF
>once|TRBV6-4|TRBD2|TRBJ2-7
TGTGCCACCGTAGCGGGAGGAGCTGAGCAGTACTTC
CATVAGGAEQYF
>few|TRBV9|TRBD2|TRBJ2-1
TGTGCCAGCAGCGTAGGGCTAGCGGGAGCTAATGAGCAGTTCTTC
CASSVGLAGANEQFF
>-|TRBV11-3|TRBD1|TRBJ2-2
TGTGCCAGCAGCACAGGGGAGATGTGGGGGGAGCTGTTTTTT
CASSTGEMWGELFF
>-|TRBV4-2|-|TRBJ2-5
TGTGCCAGCAGCCAAGCCCGGGGGCGAGGAGAGACCCAGTACTTC
CASSQARGRGETQYF
>-|TRBV6-5|-|TRBJ1-4
TGTGCCAGCAGTTACAAACCGACAGAAAAACTGTTTTTT
CASSYKPTEKLFF
>-|TRBV9|TRBD2|TRBJ2-1
TGTGCCAGCTCCGTGGCGGGAGTCTACAATGAGCAGTTCTTC
CASSVAGVYNEQFF
>-|TRBV3-1/TRBV3-2|-|TRBJ1-1
TGTGCCAGCAGCCAAGATCACGGAAACACTGAAGCTTTCTTT
CASSQDHGNTEAFF
>-|TRBV19|TRBD1|TRBJ1-5
TGTGCCAGTAGTATAGATCCGGGACAGGGGGCTCAGCCCCAGCATTTT
CASSIDPGQGAQPQHF
>-|TRBV29-1|TRBD1|TRBJ2-5
TGCAGCGTTGAATCGGGACAGGGGCTCCATACCCAAGAGACCCAGTACTTC
CSVESGQGLHTQETQYF
>-|TRBV2|TRBD2|TRBJ2-7
TGTGCCAGCAGTGACGGGACTAGCGGTTCCTACGAGCAGTACTTC
CASSDGTSGSYEQYF
>-|TRBV6-5|TRBD1|TRBJ2-7
TGTGCCAGCACCTTCTGGACAGGGGCTATGGACGAGCAGTACTTC
CASTFWTGAMDEQYF
>-|TRBV7-2|-|TRBJ1-2
TGTGCCAGCAGCCTGGCTTATGGCTACACCTTC
CASSLAYGYTF
>-|TRBV5-4|TRBD1|TRBJ2-7
TGTGCCAGCAGCCCAGGGACAGGGGTAAGTTCCGAGCAGTACTTC
CASSPGTGVSSEQYF
>-|TRBV3-1/TRBV3-2|TRBD2|TRBJ2-7
TGTGCCAGCAGCCCGGGACTAGCGGGTTTTGACTTC
CASSPGLAGFDF
>-|TRBV19|-|TRBJ1-2
TGTGCCAGTAGTAGGGGGAGAGACCCAACAGGTAACGCCTATGGCTACACCTTC
CASSRGRDPTGNAYGYTF
>-|TRBV29-1|TRBD2|TRBJ2-1
TGCAGCGTTCCTAGCGGGAGGGCCCATGAGCAGTTCTTC
CSVPSGRAHEQFF
>-|TRBV29-1|-|TRBJ1-1
TGCAGCGCCGCCCCAGGGTGGGGGATGAACACTGAAGCTTTCTTT
CSAAPGWGMNTEAFF
>-|TRBV5-5|-|TRBJ2-6
TGTGCCAGCAGCTGGTCGCTCTCTGGGGCCAACGTCCTGACTTTC
CASSWSLSGANVLTF
>-|TRBV6-5|TRBD1|TRBJ1-2
TGTGCCAGCAGTTACTCGTGGGACAGATACTATGGCTACACCTTC
CASSYSWDRYYGYTF
>-|TRBV4-1|-|TRBJ1-6
TGCGCCAGCAGCCAGAGACAGGCCATCAATTCACCCCTCCACTTT
CASSQRQAINSPLHF